The next 14 T cell receptor beta chains were all read from a single sample in a study of control samples from healthy donors and cancer patients. The method was immunoSEQ multiplex PCR; TCRdb's version includes in-frame clones alone and lacks a portion of them. The data hold 70,000 to 90,000 clones, with roughly 90% observed a single time. Material: PBMCs. These receptors came from a woman aged 55-75 years with head and neck cancer.

J is TRBJ2-3 and V is TRBV29-1; D is possibly TRBD2 (5 bases). The V gene's germline CDR1 is SQVTM and CDR2 ANQGSEA. The V end lost 4 bases, the J end lost 8 bases, and 7 bases lay between the germline ends. The CDR3 has 10 amino acids. The CDR3 sequence: CSVGGGTQYF. In DNA, the CDR3 is TGCAGCGTTGGAGGAGGTACGCAGTATTTT.

This clone appeared a single time. The rearrangement uses TRBV3-1 (or the pseudogene TRBV3-2) and TRBJ2-7, with D uncertain. Germline V gene lookup returns CDR1 LGHDT and CDR2 YNNKEL (reference sequence). CDR3 length: 11 residues. V lost 1 base to trimming and J lost 5 bases, with 3 bases between them. For the CDR3, the DNA is TGTGCCAGCAGCCAAGGTAACGAGCAGTACTTC. Its protein is CASSQGNEQYF.

This clone was found a few times. V usage is TRBV12-3 or TRBV12-4 and J usage is TRBJ1-5; unclear D gene. V lost 4 bases and J lost 8, with 12 bases in between. The CDR3 totals 13 residues. CDR3: CASSSYTFEPQHF. As DNA, the CDR3 is TGTGCCAGCAGTTCATACACCTTCGAGCCCCAGCATTTT.

The V call is TRBV3-1 (or the pseudogene TRBV3-2), the J call TRBJ2-4; D may be TRBD1 (5 bases). Between the trimmed V and J ends, which lost 1 base and 3 bases, there was a span of 7 bases. The CDR3 has 14 amino acids. Germline CDR1 and CDR2: LGHDT and YNNKEL (reference sequence). CDR3 residues: CASSQVQGKNIQYF. CDR3 coding DNA: TGTGCCAGCAGCCAAGTCCAGGGCAAAAACATTCAGTACTTC.

V usage is TRBV6-2 or TRBV6-3 and J usage is TRBJ2-6, with D possibly matching TRBD2 (5 bases). V gave up 2 bases and J gave up 0 bases, with 17 bases separating them. The CDR3 has 19 residues. Germline assignment: CDR1 MNHEY and CDR2 SVGEGT. CDR3 nucleotide sequence: TGTGCCAGCAGTTACGCGCGGAGCGGACGATACTCTGGGGCCAACGTCCTGACTTTC. This codes for CASSYARSGRYSGANVLTF.

The gene calls are TRBV7-6 and TRBJ2-7, with TRBD1 matching 7 bases. The V gene's germline CDR1 is SGHVS and CDR2 FNYEAQ. The ends lost 5 bases at V and 6 bases at J; junction bases unmatched: 4. The CDR3 is made up of 12 amino acids. CDR3 nucleotide sequence: TGTGCCAGCAGCCGAGACAGGGTCGAGCAGTACTTC. It encodes CASSRDRVEQYF. Supplemented by reference TRBV7-6 and TRBJ2-7, the full variable domain reads GAGVSQSPRYKVTKRGQDVALRCDPISGHVSLYWYRQALGQGPEFLTYFNYEAQQDKSGLPNDRFSAERPEGSISTLTIQRTEQRDSAMYRCASSRDRVEQYFGPGTRLTVT.

As DNA, the CDR3 is TGCGCCAGCAGCATCGGGACAGACGCTCTTGCAACTAATGAAAAACTGTTTTTT. This translates into CASSIGTDALATNEKLFF. V and J are TRBV5-1 and TRBJ1-4; 7 bases fit TRBD1. The CDR3 is 18 amino acids. Losses at the gene ends were 4 bases for V and 0 bases for J; bases not matched to a gene: 12. Looked up from germline, CDR1 is SGHRS and CDR2 is YFSETQ.

This chain uses TRBV27 with TRBJ2-1, with a weak D call TRBD2 (6 bases). The CDR3 spans 17 residues. Germline CDR1 and CDR2: MNHEY and SMNVEV (reference sequence). V dropped 3 bases and J dropped 2 bases, with 17 bases sitting between them. In DNA form, the CDR3 reads TGTGCCAGCAGTTTCGGGCGGGATCAAGGGCCCTACAATGAGCAGTTCTTC. Encoded protein: CASSFGRDQGPYNEQFF.

This CDR3 reads CASSLVGFYEQYF. Written as DNA, the CDR3 is TGTGCCAGCAGCTTGGTTGGGTTCTACGAGCAGTACTTC. This chain connects TRBV5-5 to TRBJ2-7; unclear D gene. The CDR3 totals 13 residues. The V end lost 0 bases, the J end lost 3 bases, and 7 bases lay between the germline ends. Per germline, CDR1 SGHKS and CDR2 YYEKEE (reference sequence).

The V call is TRBV28, the J call TRBJ1-4; D unclear. The CDR3 is made up of 16 amino acids. CDR1 and CDR2 from the germline V gene are MDHEN and SYDVKM. V was trimmed by 6 bases and J by 0 bases, leaving 14 bases between them. CDR3 protein: CASRSPGGSTNEKLFF. DNA of the CDR3: TGTGCCAGCAGAAGTCCTGGCGGGTCAACTAATGAAAAACTGTTTTTT.

The chain couples TRBV4-1 to TRBJ2-1, with D tentatively TRBD2 (6 bases). Deletions cut 1 base from V and 3 bases from J, with 19 bases between. The germline gives CDR1 MGHRA, CDR2 YSYEKL. The length of the CDR3 is 18 residues. The CDR3 DNA follows: TGCGCCAGCAGCCAAGGGGTCTTACGGCGGGGCCTCTACAATGAGCAGTTCTTC. Translated: CASSQGVLRRGLYNEQFF.

This chain uses TRBV3-1 (or the pseudogene TRBV3-2) with TRBJ1-4; D is unclear. The CDR3 loop spans 13 amino acids. Germline CDR1 and CDR2: LGHDT and YNNKEL (reference sequence). The V gene lost 3 bases and the J gene lost 5 bases, with 7 bases spanning the gap. CDR3 DNA: TGTGCCAGCAGCCACTCGTTAAATGAAAAACTGTTTTTT. Translating gives CASSHSLNEKLFF.

This chain uses TRBV2 with TRBJ2-2; D is unclear. The V end lost 7 bases, the J end lost 5 bases, and 14 bases lay between the germline ends. The germline V gene encodes CDR1 SNHLY and CDR2 FYNNEI. The CDR3 is made up of 14 amino acids. CDR3 sequence reads: CASIQYVGTGELFF. CDR3 bases: TGTGCCAGCATCCAATATGTAGGAACCGGGGAGCTGTTTTTT.

The chain is built from TRBV28 and TRBJ2-3, with TRBD1 matching over 8 bases. Germline CDR1 is MDHEN and CDR2 is SYDVKM. The trim removed 2 bases at V and 10 bases at J, leaving 17 bases unmatched. CDR3 length equals 17 residues. The CDR3 DNA is TGTGCCAGCAGTTTACGTGGTGTGGGACAGGTCCCTCCGGCGCAGTATTTT. Residues: CASSLRGVGQVPPAQYF. Filled out from reference TRBV28 and TRBJ2-3, the complete variable domain reads DVKVTQSSRYLVKRTGEKVFLECVQDMDHENMFWYRQDPGLGLRLIYFSYDVKMKEKGDIPEGYSVSREKKERFSLILESASTNQTSMYLCASSLRGVGQVPPAQYFGPGTRLTVL.